This T cell receptor (beta chain) was observed in a study of OX40 agonist ivuxolimab in advanced cancers. Looking at the study overall: Ivuxolimab, which targeted the costimulatory receptor OX40 (CD134), was an agonistic, fully human IgG2 monoclonal antibody. Intravenous ivuxolimab was administered to patients every 2 weeks at six dose levels: 0.01, 0.1, 0.3, 1.5, 3 and 10 mg/kg. Of the approximately 53 patients in dose escalation, 19 had hepatocellular carcinoma, roughly 15 had melanoma, 9 had renal cell carcinoma and 9 had head and neck cancer. In the dose-escalation cohort, approximately 82% of patients were male, and the mean age was approximately 55 years, with a range of roughly 20 to 79. Patients were allowed to have had prior anti-PD-1, anti-PD-L1 or anti-CTLA-4 therapy, and approximately 39% of the dose-escalation patients had been treated with checkpoint inhibitors. Partial responses occurred in three dose-escalation patients: two with cutaneous melanoma and one with hepatocellular carcinoma. The point of sequencing TCRbeta in the periphery was to test whether ivuxolimab changed TCR sequence diversity and drove clonal T-cell expansion. The monotherapy dose-escalation portion (N ≈ 52 patients) of the phase I ivuxolimab trial is reported in the paper.

General study outcomes and caveats: Clonal expansion of both CD4+ and CD8+ blood T cells was observed from baseline to week 6 at doses 0.1 to 3.0 mg/kg. The antigen specificity of the peripheral T cells that underwent clonal expansion was not determined. After ivuxolimab, more expanded clones were found on average in CD8+ T cells than in CD4+ T cells. Low levels of normalized T-cell clonal expansion were also seen in some nonresponding patients. In partial responders in the 0.1-3.0 mg/kg groups, normalized peripheral clonal expansion was found to be among the lowest, especially among CD8+ T cells.

On this clone itself: Its antigen is unknown. No quality values exist for individual bases; no much larger clone is one base distant.

From its cysteine to its phenylalanine, the CDR3 spans 14 amino acids. Only the CDR3 region is kept as DNA, spanning 42 bases read in frame from base 1. V lost 3 bases and J lost 4 bases; the stretch between them is 9 bases long. According to the germline V gene, CDR1 reads SGHVS and CDR2 reads FQNEAQ. To sequence the TCRbeta CDR3 region, genomic DNA was isolated from the sorted cells. The immunoSEQ Assay was used to sequence the TCRbeta CDR3 regions. What TCRdb holds here is the immuneACCESS table cut down to in-frame rearrangements. Part of the clones is not present; checked against another copy, under half of the missing clones reflect an unresolved V gene, and the others are unexplained. This sample gives about 67,000 clones in total; about 85% of them show up just once. The ten largest clones represent over 2% of the sample. The trial excluded patients who had a history of autoimmune disease or who were on systemic immunosuppression. Peripheral blood for TCR sequencing was collected from all dose cohorts at baseline, on cycle 4 day 1, and on cycle 7 day 1. The samples were drawn from a first-in-human, open-label, multicenter phase I dose-escalation trial of ivuxolimab. Adults with locally advanced or metastatic melanoma, renal cell carcinoma, hepatocellular carcinoma or head and neck squamous cell carcinoma were enrolled in the trial. Before TCR sequencing, CD4+ T cells and CD8+ T cells from peripheral blood were sorted into separate populations.

Rearrangement joined TRBV7-8 to TRBJ2-2, with the D call perhaps TRBD1 or TRBD2, each one matching 5 bases. This TCR derives from an adult with an advanced solid tumor such as melanoma, head and neck, liver or kidney cancer. Sample: CD4+ or CD8+ T cells sorted from blood, taken in a trial of the OX40 agonist ivuxolimab. The CDR3 corresponds to CASSFAGGTGELFF. The DNA sequence reads TGTGCCAGCAGCTTCGCTGGGGGCACCGGGGAGCTGTTTTTT.